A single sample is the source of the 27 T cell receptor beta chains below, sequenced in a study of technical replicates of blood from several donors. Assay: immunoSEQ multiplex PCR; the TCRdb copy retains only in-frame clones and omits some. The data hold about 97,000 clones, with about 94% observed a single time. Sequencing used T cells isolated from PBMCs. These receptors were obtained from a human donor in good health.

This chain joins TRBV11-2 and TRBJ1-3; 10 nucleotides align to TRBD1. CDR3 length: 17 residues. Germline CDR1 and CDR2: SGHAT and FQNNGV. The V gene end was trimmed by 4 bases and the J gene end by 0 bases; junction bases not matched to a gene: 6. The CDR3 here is CASSSWTGGDSGNTIYF. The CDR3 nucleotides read TGTGCCAGCAGCTCCTGGACAGGGGGAGACTCTGGAAACACCATATATTTT.

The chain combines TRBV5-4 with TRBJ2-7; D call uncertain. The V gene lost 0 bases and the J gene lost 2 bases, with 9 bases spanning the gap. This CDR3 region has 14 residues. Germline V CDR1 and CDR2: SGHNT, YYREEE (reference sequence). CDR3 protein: CASSLATSPYEQYF. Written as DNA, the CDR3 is TGTGCCAGCAGCTTGGCTACTTCCCCCTACGAGCAGTACTTC.

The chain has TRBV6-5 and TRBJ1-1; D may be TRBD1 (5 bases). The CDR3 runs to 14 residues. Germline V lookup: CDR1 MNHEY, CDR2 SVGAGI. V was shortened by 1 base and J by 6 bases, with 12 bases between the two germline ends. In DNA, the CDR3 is TGTGCCAGCAGTTACTGGGGGGAAGGGGCTGAAGCTTTCTTT. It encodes CASSYWGEGAEAFF.

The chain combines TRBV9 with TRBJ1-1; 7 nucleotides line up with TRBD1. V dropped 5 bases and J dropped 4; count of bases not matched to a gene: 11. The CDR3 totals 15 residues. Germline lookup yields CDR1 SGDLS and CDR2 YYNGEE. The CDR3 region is CASRSDRDPVTEAFF. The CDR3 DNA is TGTGCCAGCAGAAGTGACAGGGACCCTGTCACTGAAGCTTTCTTT.

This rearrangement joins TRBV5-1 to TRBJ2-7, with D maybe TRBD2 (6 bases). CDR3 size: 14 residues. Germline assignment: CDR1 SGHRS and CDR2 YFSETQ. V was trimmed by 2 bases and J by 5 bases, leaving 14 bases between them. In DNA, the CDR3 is TGCGCCAGCAGCTTCGGACTATCTACCCACGAGCAGTACTTC. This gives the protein CASSFGLSTHEQYF.

DNA of the CDR3: TGCGCCAGCAGTGATTGGCTTGAATCCAATGAGCAGTTCTTC. It specifies CASSDWLESNEQFF. The chain combines TRBV10-2 with TRBJ2-1, with D unresolved. This CDR3 is 14 amino acids long. CDR1 is WSHSY and CDR2 is SAAADI in the germline V gene. Trimming stripped 3 bases from V and 6 bases from J, with 12 bases between.

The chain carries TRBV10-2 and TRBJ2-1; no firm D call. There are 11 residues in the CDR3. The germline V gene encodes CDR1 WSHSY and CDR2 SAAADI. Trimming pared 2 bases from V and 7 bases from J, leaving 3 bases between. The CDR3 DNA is TGCGCCAGCAGTGAGCTAAATGAGCAGTTCTTC. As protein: CASSELNEQFF.

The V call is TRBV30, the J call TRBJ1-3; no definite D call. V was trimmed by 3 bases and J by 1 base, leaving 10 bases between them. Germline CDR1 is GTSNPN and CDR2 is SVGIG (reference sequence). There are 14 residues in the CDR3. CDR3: CAWRREGSGNTIYF. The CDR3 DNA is TGTGCCTGGAGGCGTGAGGGTTCTGGAAACACCATATATTTT.

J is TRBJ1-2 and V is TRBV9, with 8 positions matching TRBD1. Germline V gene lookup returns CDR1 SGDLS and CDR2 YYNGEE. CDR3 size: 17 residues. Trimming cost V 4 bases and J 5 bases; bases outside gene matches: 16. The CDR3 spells CASSPRAGGLMEYGYTF. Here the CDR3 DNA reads TGTGCCAGCAGCCCCCGGGCAGGGGGCTTGATGGAGTATGGCTACACCTTC.

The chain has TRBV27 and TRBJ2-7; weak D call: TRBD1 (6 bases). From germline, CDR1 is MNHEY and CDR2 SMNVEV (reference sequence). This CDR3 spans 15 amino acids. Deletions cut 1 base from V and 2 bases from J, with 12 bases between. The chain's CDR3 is CASSLYAGTPYEQYF. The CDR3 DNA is TGTGCCAGCAGTTTATACGCAGGGACACCCTACGAGCAGTACTTC.

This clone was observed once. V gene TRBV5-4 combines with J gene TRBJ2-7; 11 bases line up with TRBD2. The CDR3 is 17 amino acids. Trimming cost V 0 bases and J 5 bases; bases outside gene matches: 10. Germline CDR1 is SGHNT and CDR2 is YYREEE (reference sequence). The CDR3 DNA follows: TGTGCCAGCAGCTTGGGGTTAGCGGGAGGGCTTTGGGACGAGCAGTACTTC. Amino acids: CASSLGLAGGLWDEQYF.

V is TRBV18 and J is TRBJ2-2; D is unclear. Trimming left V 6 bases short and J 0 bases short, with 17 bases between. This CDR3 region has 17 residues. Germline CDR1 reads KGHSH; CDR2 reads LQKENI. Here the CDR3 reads CASSPTFALTNTGELFF. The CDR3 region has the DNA TGTGCCAGCTCCCCTACTTTCGCACTAACGAACACCGGGGAGCTGTTTTTT.

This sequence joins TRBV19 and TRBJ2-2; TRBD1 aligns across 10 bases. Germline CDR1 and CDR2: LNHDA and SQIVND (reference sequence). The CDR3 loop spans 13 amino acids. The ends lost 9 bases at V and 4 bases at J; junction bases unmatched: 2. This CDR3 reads CASRDRGTGELFF. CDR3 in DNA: TGTGCCAGCCGGGACAGGGGCACCGGGGAGCTGTTTTTT. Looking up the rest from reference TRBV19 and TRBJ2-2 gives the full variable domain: DGGITQSPKYLFRKEGQNVTLSCEQNLNHDAMYWYRQDPGQGLRLIYYSQIVNDFQKGDIAEGYSVSREKKESFPLTVTSAQKNPTAFYLCASRDRGTGELFFGEGSRLTVL.

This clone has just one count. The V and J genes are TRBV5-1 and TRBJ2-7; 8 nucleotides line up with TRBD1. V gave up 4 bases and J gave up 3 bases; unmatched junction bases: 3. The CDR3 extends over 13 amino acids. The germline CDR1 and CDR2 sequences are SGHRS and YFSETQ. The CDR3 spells CASSPTGGYEQYF. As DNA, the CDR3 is TGCGCCAGCAGCCCAACAGGGGGCTACGAGCAGTACTTC.

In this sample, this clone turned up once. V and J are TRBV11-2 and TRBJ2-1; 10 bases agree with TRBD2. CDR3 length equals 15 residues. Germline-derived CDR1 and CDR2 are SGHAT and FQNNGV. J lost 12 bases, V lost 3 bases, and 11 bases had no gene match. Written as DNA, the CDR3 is TGTGCCAGCAGCTTTGGGGCTAGCGGGGGCACGGGGCAGTTCTTC. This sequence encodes CASSFGASGGTGQFF.

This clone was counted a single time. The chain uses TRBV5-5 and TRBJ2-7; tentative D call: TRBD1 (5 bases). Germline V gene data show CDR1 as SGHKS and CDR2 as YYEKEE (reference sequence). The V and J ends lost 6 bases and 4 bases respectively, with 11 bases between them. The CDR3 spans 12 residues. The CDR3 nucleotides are TGTGCCAGCACCCTAAAGGGGTACGAGCAGTACTTC. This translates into CASTLKGYEQYF.

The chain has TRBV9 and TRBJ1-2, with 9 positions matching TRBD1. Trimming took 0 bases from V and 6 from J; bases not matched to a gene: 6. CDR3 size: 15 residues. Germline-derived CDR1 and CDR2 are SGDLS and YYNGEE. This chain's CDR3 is CASSVAGTGYHGYTF. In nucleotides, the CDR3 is TGTGCCAGCAGCGTAGCTGGGACAGGGTACCATGGCTACACCTTC.

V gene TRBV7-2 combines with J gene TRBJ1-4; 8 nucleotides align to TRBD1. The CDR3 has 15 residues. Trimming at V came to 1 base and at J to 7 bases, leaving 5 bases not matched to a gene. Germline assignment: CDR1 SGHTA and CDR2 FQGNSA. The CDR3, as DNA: TGTGCCAGCAGCTTAGTCGGCGACAGGGGTGAAAAACTGTTTTTT. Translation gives CASSLVGDRGEKLFF.

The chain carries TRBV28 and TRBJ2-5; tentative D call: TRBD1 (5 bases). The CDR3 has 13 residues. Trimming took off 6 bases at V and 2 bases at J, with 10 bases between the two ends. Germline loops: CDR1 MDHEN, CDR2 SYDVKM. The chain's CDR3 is CASSRQSQETQYF. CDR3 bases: TGTGCCAGCAGCCGACAGTCTCAAGAGACCCAGTACTTC.

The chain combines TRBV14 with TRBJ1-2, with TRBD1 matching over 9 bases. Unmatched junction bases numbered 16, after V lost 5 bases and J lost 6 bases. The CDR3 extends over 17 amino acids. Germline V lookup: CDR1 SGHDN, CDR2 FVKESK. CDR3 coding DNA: TGTGCCAGCAGCTCGTCGACAGGGACAGGGAGTAGGCATGGCTACACCTTC. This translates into CASSSSTGTGSRHGYTF.

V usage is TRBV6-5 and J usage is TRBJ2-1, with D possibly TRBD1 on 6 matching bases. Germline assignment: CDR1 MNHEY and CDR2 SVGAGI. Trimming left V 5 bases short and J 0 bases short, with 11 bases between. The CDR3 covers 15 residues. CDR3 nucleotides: TGTGCCAGCAGTCGACAGGCCAGCTCCTACAATGAGCAGTTCTTC. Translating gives CASSRQASSYNEQFF.

The CDR3 sequence is CASSQETGGVGGYEQYF. The CDR3, as DNA: TGCGCCAGCAGCCAAGAAACGGGGGGGGTCGGAGGGTACGAGCAGTACTTC. The chain combines TRBV4-1 with TRBJ2-7, with 8 bases identical to TRBD2. Per germline, CDR1 MGHRA and CDR2 YSYEKL. The V and J ends lost 0 bases and 4 bases, in that order; junction bases with no gene match: 11. This CDR3 has 17 residues.

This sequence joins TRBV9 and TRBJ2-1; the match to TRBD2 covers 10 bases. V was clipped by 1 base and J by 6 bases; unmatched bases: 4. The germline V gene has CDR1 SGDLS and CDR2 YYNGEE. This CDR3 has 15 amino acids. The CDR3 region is CASSVRLAGVNEQFF. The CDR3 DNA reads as TGTGCCAGCAGCGTAAGGCTAGCGGGAGTCAATGAGCAGTTCTTC.

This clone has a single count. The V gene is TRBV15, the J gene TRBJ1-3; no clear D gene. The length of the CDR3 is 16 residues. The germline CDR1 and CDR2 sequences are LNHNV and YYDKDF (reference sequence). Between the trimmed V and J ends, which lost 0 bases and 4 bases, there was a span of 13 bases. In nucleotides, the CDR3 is TGTGCCACCAGCAGAGAAAACAGTCTTAGAGGAAACACCATATATTTT. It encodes CATSRENSLRGNTIYF.

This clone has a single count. CDR3 region: CASSIARTGGRGGELFF. The CDR3 nucleotides are TGTGCCAGTAGTATAGCCCGGACAGGGGGCCGGGGCGGGGAGCTGTTTTTT. The chain recombines TRBV19 with TRBJ2-2; 11 positions match TRBD1. Germline V gene lookup returns CDR1 LNHDA and CDR2 SQIVND (reference sequence). With 1 base clipped from V and 7 bases from J, the junction kept 8 bases outside the gene matches. CDR3 size: 17 residues.

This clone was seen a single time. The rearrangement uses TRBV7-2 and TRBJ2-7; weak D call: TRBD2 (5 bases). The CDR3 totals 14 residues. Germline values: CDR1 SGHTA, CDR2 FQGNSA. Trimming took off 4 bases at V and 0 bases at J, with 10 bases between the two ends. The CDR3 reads CASSSRGDSYEQYF. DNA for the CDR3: TGTGCCAGCAGCTCCCGGGGTGACTCCTACGAGCAGTACTTC.

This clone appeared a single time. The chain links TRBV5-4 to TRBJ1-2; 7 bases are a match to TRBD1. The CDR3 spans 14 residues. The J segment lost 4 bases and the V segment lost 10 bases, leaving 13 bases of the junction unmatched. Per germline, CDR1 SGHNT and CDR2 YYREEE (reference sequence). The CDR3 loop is CAPLDRELVYGYTF. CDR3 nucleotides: TGTGCCCCCCTCGACAGGGAACTCGTCTATGGCTACACCTTC.